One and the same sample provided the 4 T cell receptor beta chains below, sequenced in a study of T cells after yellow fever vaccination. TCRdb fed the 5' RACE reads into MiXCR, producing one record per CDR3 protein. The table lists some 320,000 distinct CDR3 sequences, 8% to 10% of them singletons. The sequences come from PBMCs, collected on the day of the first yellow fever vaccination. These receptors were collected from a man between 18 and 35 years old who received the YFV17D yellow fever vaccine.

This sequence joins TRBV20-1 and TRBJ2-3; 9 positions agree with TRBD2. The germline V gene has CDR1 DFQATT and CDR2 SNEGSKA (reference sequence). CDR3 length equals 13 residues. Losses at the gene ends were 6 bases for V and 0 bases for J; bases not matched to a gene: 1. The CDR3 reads CSALAGSTDTQYF. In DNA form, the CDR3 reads TGCAGTGCCCTAGCGGGGAGCACAGATACGCAGTATTTT.

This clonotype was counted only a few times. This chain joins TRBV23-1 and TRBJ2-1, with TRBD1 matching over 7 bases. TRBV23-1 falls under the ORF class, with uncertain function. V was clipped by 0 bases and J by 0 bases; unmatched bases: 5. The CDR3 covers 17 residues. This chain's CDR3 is CASSQSGDRSSYNEQFF. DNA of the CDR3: TGCGCCAGCAGTCAATCGGGGGACAGAAGCTCCTACAATGAGCAGTTCTTC.

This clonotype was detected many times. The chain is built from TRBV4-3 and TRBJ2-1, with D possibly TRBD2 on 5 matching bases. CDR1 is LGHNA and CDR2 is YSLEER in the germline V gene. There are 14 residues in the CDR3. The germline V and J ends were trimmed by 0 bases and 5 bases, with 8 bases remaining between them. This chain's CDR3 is CASSQDIGDNEQFF. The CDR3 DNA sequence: TGCGCCAGCAGCCAAGATATCGGGGACAATGAGCAGTTCTTC.

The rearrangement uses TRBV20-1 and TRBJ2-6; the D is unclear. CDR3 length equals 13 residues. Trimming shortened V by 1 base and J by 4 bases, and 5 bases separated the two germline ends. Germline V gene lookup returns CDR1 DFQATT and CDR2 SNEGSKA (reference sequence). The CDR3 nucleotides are TGCAGTGCTAGAGGTCCCGGGGCCAACGTCCTGACTTTC. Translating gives CSARGPGANVLTF.